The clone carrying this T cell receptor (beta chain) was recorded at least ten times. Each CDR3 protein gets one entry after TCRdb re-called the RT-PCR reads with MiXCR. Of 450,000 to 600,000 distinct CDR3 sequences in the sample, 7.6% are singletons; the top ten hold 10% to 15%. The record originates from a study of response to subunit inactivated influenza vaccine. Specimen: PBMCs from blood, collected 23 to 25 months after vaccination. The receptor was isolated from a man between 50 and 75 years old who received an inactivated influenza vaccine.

This CDR3 reads CASSLGRAGGSSYEQYF. CDR3 DNA sequence: TGTGCCAGCAGCTTAGGCCGTGCGGGGGGGAGCTCCTACGAGCAGTACTTC. V gene TRBV13 combines with J gene TRBJ2-7; the match to TRBD2 covers 9 bases. J was trimmed by 0 bases and V by 0 bases; bases with no gene match: 6. The CDR3 has 17 amino acids. CDR1 and CDR2 from the germline V gene are PRHDT and FYEKMQ (reference sequence).